This TCR beta chain was captured in a study of glioma-infiltrating T cells. Whole-study context: Dexamethasone exposure before glioma surgery was limited to six or fewer days.

TCR alpha and beta CDR3 regions were amplified from RNA using iRepertoire nested multiplex PCR. MiXCR, applied by TCRdb to the multiplex PCR reads, yields one record per CDR3 protein. The table records fewer than 500,000 distinct CDR3 sequences, around 45% of them present only once. This clonotype was recorded at least ten times. Its cognate antigen is unknown. Study-wide results and limits: A blood CDR3 motif signature was depleted in highly divergent patients. Very few CDR3 sequences were shared between tissue and blood. Tissue-blood divergence was below expectation in non-neoplastic patients, above in gliomas.

The CDR3 runs 12 residues. Trimming at V came to 4 bases and at J to 6 bases, leaving 3 bases not matched to a gene. In germline, CDR1 is LNHNV, CDR2 YYDKDF (reference sequence). The TCR comes from a human donor with low-grade glioma or glioblastoma, undergoing nonglioma brain surgery, or in good health (not recorded which). The sequencing input was glioma tissue, nonneoplastic brain tissue, or PBMCs (not recorded which). The V and J genes are TRBV15 and TRBJ2-7; 7 bases fit TRBD1. The CDR3 here is CATSTDRAEQYF. The CDR3 bases are TGTGCCACCAGCACAGACAGGGCCGAGCAGTACTTC. Based on the CDR3 plus reference TRBV15 and TRBJ2-7, the full variable domain is DAMVIQNPRYQVTQFGKPVTLSCSQTLNHNVMYWYQQKSSQAPKLLFHYYDKDFNNEADTPDNFQSRRPNTSFCFLDIRSPGLGDTAMYLCATSTDRAEQYFGPGTRLTVT.